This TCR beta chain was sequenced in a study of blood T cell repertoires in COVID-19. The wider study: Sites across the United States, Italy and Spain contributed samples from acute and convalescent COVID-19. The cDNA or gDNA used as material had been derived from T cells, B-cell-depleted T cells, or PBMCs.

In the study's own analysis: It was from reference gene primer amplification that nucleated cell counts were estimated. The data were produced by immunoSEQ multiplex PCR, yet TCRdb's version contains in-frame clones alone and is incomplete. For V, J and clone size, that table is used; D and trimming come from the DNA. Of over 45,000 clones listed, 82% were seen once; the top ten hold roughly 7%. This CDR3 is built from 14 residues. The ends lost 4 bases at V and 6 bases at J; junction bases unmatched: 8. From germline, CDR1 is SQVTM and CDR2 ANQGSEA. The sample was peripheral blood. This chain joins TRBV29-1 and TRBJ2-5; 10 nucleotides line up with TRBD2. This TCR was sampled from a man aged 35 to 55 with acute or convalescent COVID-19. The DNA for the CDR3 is TGCAGCGTTGCCAGCGGGGGGGCAATTAAGACCCAGTACTTC. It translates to CSVASGGAIKTQYF.